Listed here are 27 T cell receptor beta chains from one sample, sequenced in a study of T cell clonality in common variable immunodeficiency (dated by TCRdb to the mid-2010s). Library preparation used the immunoSEQ multiplex PCR assay. TCRdb carries this immuneACCESS record with in-frame sequences only. Its versions omit some clonotypes, under half of them owing to an unresolved V gene in the studies checked, with the rest unexplained. This sample holds approximately 50,000 clones in total, without any singletons. The ten largest clonotypes hold roughly 0.83% of the sample. The specimen sequenced was peripheral blood mononuclear cells. The receptors shown here come from a person between 18 and 70 years old in good health.

Ten or more counts support this clone. The read terminates 3 residues ahead of where the CDR3 ends, so the germline J gene completes it. This sequence joins TRBV7-8 and TRBJ1-5; 7 bases match TRBD1. Germline CDR1 is SGHVS and CDR2 is FQNEAQ. V lost 1 base to trimming and J lost 2 bases; unmatched junction nucleotides: 5. CDR3 size: 16 residues. CDR3 DNA, as far as it was read: TGTGCCAGCAGCTTAGTTCCGGGACAGCGCAATCAGCCC. This sequence encodes CASSLVPGQRNQP. The whole CDR3 protein is CASSLVPGQRNQPQHF. Looking up the rest from reference TRBV7-8 and TRBJ1-5 gives the full variable domain: GAGVSQSPRYKVAKRGQDVALRCDPISGHVSLFWYQQALGQGPEFLTYFQNEAQLDKSGLPSDRFFAERPEGSVSTLKIQRTQQEDSAVYLCASSLVPGQRNQPQHFGDGTRLSIL.

Many counts were recorded for this clone. The read falls 3 residues short of the CDR3 end, and the missing part is taken from the germline J gene. This chain uses TRBV4-1 with TRBJ1-6, with 7 bases identical to TRBD1. With 1 base clipped from V and 5 bases from J, the junction kept 2 bases outside the gene matches. Germline loops: CDR1 MGHRA, CDR2 YSYEKL. The CDR3 loop spans 15 amino acids. The covered CDR3 bases are TGCGCCAGCAGCCAAGTAGACAGGGATAATTCACCC. Translating it yields CASSQVDRDNSP. The CDR3 as a whole reads CASSQVDRDNSPLHF.

This clone was counted ten times or more. A read error may account for a junction end that differs from germline. The read finishes 3 residues shy of the CDR3 end, and the germline J gene is used to complete it. This chain links TRBV4-2 with TRBJ1-1, with D possibly TRBD1 on 6 matching bases. The germline V gene encodes CDR1 LGHNA and CDR2 YNFKEQ. This CDR3 contains 14 residues. The covered CDR3 bases are TGCGCCAGCAGCCTACGGGACACCAACACTGAA. Protein product: CASSLRDTNTE. The entire CDR3 protein is CASSLRDTNTEAFF.

A remark on this clone: The read finishes 3 residues shy of the CDR3 end, and the germline J gene is used to complete it. The rearrangement links TRBV10-2 to TRBJ1-2, with 8 positions matching TRBD1. The CDR3 sequence is 14 residues long. Germline CDR1 is WSHSY and CDR2 is SAAADI. With 4 bases clipped from V and 7 bases from J, the junction kept 8 bases outside the gene matches. The DNA read from the CDR3 is TGCGCCAGCAGTGTTGACAGGGGAAGGGGTGGC. Translated, it gives CASSVDRGRGG. The full-length CDR3 reads as CASSVDRGRGGYTF.

This clone was found many times. The CDR3 goes on 3 residues after the read ends, and that part is filled in from the germline J gene. This chain uses TRBV7-2 with TRBJ1-4; TRBD1 is a possible D gene (6 bases). Trimming removed 2 bases at V and 7 bases at J, with 14 bases between. The V gene's germline CDR1 is SGHTA and CDR2 FQGNSA. The CDR3 has 15 amino acids. CDR3 DNA (partial): TGTGCCAGCAGCTTACAGCCAGGGGATACTGAAAAA. Translated, it gives CASSLQPGDTEK. The entire CDR3 sequence reads CASSLQPGDTEKLFF.

This clone was seen at least ten times. From the germline J gene comes the end of the CDR3, since the read stops 3 residues before it. This chain links TRBV4-1 with TRBJ1-4; possible D gene TRBD1, 5 bases. Trimming left V 4 bases short and J 8 bases short, with 11 bases between. The CDR3 loop spans 13 amino acids. CDR1 and CDR2 (germline): MGHRA, YSYEKL. The sequenced part of the CDR3 DNA is TGCGCCAGCAGCCGCGGACACCCAGAAAAA. Translating gives CASSRGHPEK. The CDR3 in full is CASSRGHPEKLFF.

This clone was seen repeatedly, ten times or more. The DNA read from the CDR3 is TGTGCCAGCAGCTTAACCATAGCGGGTGGAGAGACC. It codes for CASSLTIAGGET. From start to end, the CDR3 is CASSLTIAGGETQYF. V and J are TRBV7-7 and TRBJ2-5; 7 bases match TRBD2. The read is 3 residues too short to cover the CDR3 end, so that end is filled in from the germline J gene. This CDR3 has 15 residues. CDR1 and CDR2 (germline): SSHAT, FNYEAQ (reference sequence). The junction had 7 bases not matched to a gene; V was cut back by 2 bases and J by 4 bases.

Ten or more counts support this clone. The sequence runs out 3 residues before the end of the CDR3; the remainder is reconstructed from the germline J gene. V usage is TRBV7-9 and J usage is TRBJ1-4; D ambiguous. The CDR3 is made up of 14 amino acids. V was clipped by 2 bases and J by 5 bases, with 9 bases between them. CDR1 SEHNR and CDR2 FQNEAQ come from the germline V gene (reference sequence). The CDR3 is CASSLRANNEKLFF. Incomplete CDR3 DNA: TGTGCCAGCAGCTTAAGGGCAAACAATGAAAAA.

This clone has a count of ten or more. The CDR3 goes on 3 residues after the read ends, and that part is filled in from the germline J gene. The genes are TRBV30 and TRBJ2-2, with D tentatively TRBD2 (5 bases). Per germline, CDR1 GTSNPN and CDR2 SVGIG (reference sequence). This CDR3 region has 12 residues. The part of the CDR3 DNA that was read is TGTGCTCTGACGGCGGGCGGTGAAAAG. This sequence encodes CALTAGGEK. The CDR3 as a whole reads CALTAGGEKLFF.

This clone showed up many times. With the read ending 3 residues before the CDR3 end, the germline J gene is used to fill in that end. J is TRBJ2-7 and V is TRBV5-1, with TRBD2 matching 7 bases. Trimming at V came to 4 bases and at J to 3 bases, leaving 7 bases not matched to a gene. The CDR3 runs to 14 residues. CDR1 and CDR2 (germline): SGHRS, YFSETQ. CDR3 sequence reads: CASSEGLNRYEQYF. The part of the CDR3 DNA that was read is TGCGCCAGCAGCGAGGGACTAAATCGCTACGAG.

Turning to this clone: The junction departs from the called germline gene at one end, perhaps through a read error. Read data end 3 residues before the CDR3 end; the end is taken from the germline J gene. V usage is TRBV7-8 and J usage is TRBJ1-2, with D hard to call. Germline V gene lookup returns CDR1 SGHVS and CDR2 FQNEAQ. The CDR3 loop spans 13 amino acids. CDR3 amino acids: CASGLFSEGGYTF. The sequenced CDR3 bases are TGTGCCAGCGGCTTATTCAGTGAGGGCGGC.

The table lists this clone with many counts. The CDR3 end is not reached by the read, which stops 3 residues before it; the germline J gene fills it in. V is TRBV7-9 and J is TRBJ1-1, with TRBD1 matching over 7 bases. The V gene's germline CDR1 is SEHNR and CDR2 FQNEAQ (reference sequence). There are 14 residues in the CDR3. J gave up 6 bases and V 3 bases, and 7 bases lay outside the gene matches. CDR3 sequence reads: CASSFEHRGAEAFF. The part of the CDR3 DNA that was read is TGTGCCAGCAGCTTCGAACACAGGGGCGCTGAA.

This clone was counted ten times or more. The observed sequence ends 3 residues before the CDR3 terminus, with the missing tail filled in from the germline J gene. The genes are TRBV7-6 and TRBJ1-5; 8 nucleotides match TRBD1. The CDR3 has 14 amino acids. CDR1 is SGHVS and CDR2 is FNYEAQ in the germline V gene. The J segment lost 6 bases and the V segment lost 5 bases, leaving 6 bases of the junction unmatched. CDR3 protein: CASSEDRETQPQHF. The covered CDR3 bases are TGTGCCAGCAGCGAGGACAGGGAAACTCAGCCC.

There are many counts of this clone. The read terminates 3 residues ahead of where the CDR3 ends, so the germline J gene completes it. This sequence joins TRBV19 and TRBJ2-5, with 10 positions matching TRBD2. Losses at the gene ends were 1 base for V and 5 bases for J; bases not matched to a gene: 16. The CDR3 loop spans 19 amino acids. Germline CDR1 and CDR2: LNHDA and SQIVND (reference sequence). The CDR3 protein is CASSIVAPTGTSVRETQYF. Partial CDR3 DNA: TGTGCCAGTAGTATAGTGGCCCCTACCGGGACTAGCGTTCGGGAGACC.

This clone occurred many times. The DNA ends 3 residues before the CDR3 does, and the rest of the CDR3 is filled in from the germline J gene. This sequence joins TRBV19 and TRBJ2-5, with D maybe TRBD1 (5 bases). CDR1 and CDR2 (germline): LNHDA, SQIVND (reference sequence). This CDR3 has 11 amino acids. Trimming removed 9 bases from V and 5 bases from J, with 10 bases in between. Partial CDR3 DNA: TGTGCCAGCAGGGTGGGGGAGACC. Its protein product is CASRVGET. The whole CDR3 is CASRVGETQYF.

This clone was detected ten times or more. The read is 3 residues too short to cover the CDR3 end, so that end is filled in from the germline J gene. The chain recombines TRBV7-2 with TRBJ1-1; D gene unclear. V dropped 2 bases and J dropped 4 bases, with 8 bases sitting between them. The germline V gene encodes CDR1 SGHTA and CDR2 FQGNSA. The CDR3 spans 13 residues. The CDR3 region is CASSLRHSTEAFF. The part of the CDR3 DNA that was read is TGTGCCAGCAGCTTAAGGCACAGCACTGAA.

There are many counts of this clone. The CDR3 loop is CSASSYNEQFF. Incomplete CDR3 DNA: TGCAGTGCCAGCTCCTACAATGAG. This chain joins TRBV20-1 and TRBJ2-1; D gene ambiguous. Read coverage stops 3 residues before the CDR3 terminus; the germline J gene supplies the remainder. The CDR3 is 11 amino acids. Trimming shortened V by 6 bases and J by 0 bases, and 3 bases separated the two germline ends. Germline values: CDR1 DFQATT, CDR2 SNEGSKA (reference sequence).

This clone has at least ten counts. The sequenced part of the CDR3 DNA is TGTGCCATCAGTGAGTCAGCGAGCGGGGGAGGCCCCTCGGAGACC. Translation gives CAISESASGGGPSET. Given in full, the CDR3 is CAISESASGGGPSETQYF. V and J are TRBV10-3 and TRBJ2-5; 8 bases are shared with TRBD2. The CDR3 end is not reached by the read, which stops 3 residues before it; the germline J gene fills it in. The CDR3 runs to 18 residues. Per germline, CDR1 ENHRY and CDR2 SYGVKD. Trimming at V came to 0 bases and at J to 5 bases, leaving 14 bases not matched to a gene.

This clone was observed many times. One junction end does not reproduce the germline sequence, and a read error may be involved. The CDR3 DNA, read in part, is TGCGCCAGCAGCCAAGGCAGGGCTGGTGGAAACACC. This gives the protein CASSQGRAGGNT. The full CDR3 sequence reads CASSQGRAGGNTIYF. This sequence joins TRBV4-2 and TRBJ1-3; D is perhaps TRBD1 (5 bases). The CDR3 end lies 3 residues beyond the end of the read and is filled in from the germline J gene. Per the germline V gene, CDR1 is LGHNA and CDR2 is YNFKEQ. The CDR3 runs to 15 residues.

This clone came up many times. The read falls 3 residues short of the CDR3 end, and the missing part is taken from the germline J gene. The chain uses TRBV19 and TRBJ1-2; the match to TRBD1 covers 7 bases. This CDR3 is 15 amino acids long. Germline-derived CDR1 and CDR2 are LNHDA and SQIVND (reference sequence). The CDR3 here is CASSINPDRASDYTF. CDR3 DNA, as far as it was read: TGTGCCAGTAGTATAAACCCTGACAGGGCCTCCGAC.

This clone was seen ten or more times. The CDR3 end falls 3 residues outside the read, so it is completed with the germline J gene. The V call is TRBV6-1, the J call TRBJ2-2; 7 positions agree with TRBD1. Germline assignment: CDR1 MNHNS and CDR2 SASEGT. This CDR3 contains 16 residues. V lost 5 bases and J lost 3; bases outside the gene matches: 9. Partial CDR3 DNA: TGTGCCAGCAGTCAAGACAGGGTCGCGTACACCGGGGAG. It specifies CASSQDRVAYTGE. The CDR3, in full, reads CASSQDRVAYTGELFF.

This clone was seen many times. The read is 3 residues too short to cover the CDR3 end, so that end is filled in from the germline J gene. This chain connects TRBV18 to TRBJ2-3; D ambiguous. Germline lookup yields CDR1 KGHSH and CDR2 LQKENI. The CDR3 length is 14 residues. V lost 0 bases and J lost 6, with 10 bases in between. The CDR3 here is CASSPPSFRDTQYF. The CDR3 DNA, read in part, is TGTGCCAGCTCACCACCAAGTTTCAGGGATACG.

With regard to this clone: The read ends 3 residues before the CDR3 terminus; that terminus is restored from the germline J gene. This chain connects TRBV6-1 to TRBJ1-2; TRBD1 matches 12 bases. CDR1 is MNHNS and CDR2 is SASEGT in the germline V gene. The CDR3 contains 15 residues. The CDR3 sequence is CASTEGQGATYDYTF. CDR3 DNA (partial): TGTGCCAGCACTGAGGGACAGGGGGCCACCTACGAC.

This clone came up a few times. The read halts 3 residues ahead of the CDR3 end, with the missing end drawn from the germline J gene. The genes are TRBV7-9 and TRBJ1-2, with D uncertain. Germline lookup yields CDR1 SEHNR and CDR2 FQNEAQ (reference sequence). The CDR3 totals 12 residues. CDR3 sequence: CASSLGDSDYTF. The sequenced CDR3 bases are TGTGCCAGCAGCTTAGGAGACTCTGAC.

The table lists this clone with a few counts. The read is 3 residues too short to cover the CDR3 end, so that end is filled in from the germline J gene. The chain carries TRBV7-9 and TRBJ1-2, with unresolved D. This CDR3 is built from 15 residues. The germline gives CDR1 SEHNR, CDR2 FQNEAQ (reference sequence). The part of the CDR3 DNA that was read is TGTGCCAGCAGTCCTGCGGTCGCTGCCTACAATGAC. Translated: CASSPAVAAYND. The full-length CDR3 reads as CASSPAVAAYNDYTF.

There are many counts of this clone. The read halts 3 residues ahead of the CDR3 end, with the missing end drawn from the germline J gene. The rearrangement uses TRBV5-1 and TRBJ2-7; 10 positions match TRBD1. Germline CDR1 is SGHRS and CDR2 is YFSETQ. This CDR3 region has 16 residues. The V gene end was trimmed by 0 bases and the J gene end by 6 bases; junction bases not matched to a gene: 9. The covered CDR3 bases are TGCGCCAGCAGCTTGGGGGGAACCGGACAGGGGGGCGAG. It encodes CASSLGGTGQGGE. The entire CDR3 protein is CASSLGGTGQGGEQYF.

This clone has ten or more counts. The sequenced CDR3 bases are TGCGCCAGCAGCTCCAGGGATAACACTGAA. It is translated as CASSSRDNTE. The full CDR3 protein reads CASSSRDNTEAFF. V usage is TRBV5-1 and J usage is TRBJ1-1; the D gene is possibly TRBD1 (5 bases). The missing CDR3 end, 3 residues past where the read stops, is filled in from the germline J gene. Germline V gives CDR1 SGHRS, CDR2 YFSETQ. V lost 3 bases, J lost 2 bases, and 8 bases lay in between. This CDR3 region has 13 residues.